This T cell receptor (beta chain) was documented in a study of blood T cell repertoires in COVID-19. Original data processing: Nucleated cell counts were estimated from reference gene primer amplification. Profiled with immunoSEQ multiplex PCR; TCRdb holds only in-frame clones, not every one. The V and J calls and clone size are taken from that table; D and trimming were inferred from the DNA. The table includes tens of thousands of clones, around 73% detected once. This clone is a singleton in its sample. The receptor's source is an elderly man with acute or convalescent COVID-19. The sample taken for sequencing was peripheral blood.

DNA for the CDR3: TGCGCCAGCAGCCCTACCGGGACAGGGGGTTTTGGCTACACCTTC. Translated: CASSPTGTGGFGYTF. V and J are TRBV5-1 and TRBJ1-2; 11 positions agree with TRBD1. This CDR3 contains 15 residues. V was pared by 4 bases and J by 7 bases, with 9 bases of the junction left unmatched. Germline CDR1 and CDR2: SGHRS and YFSETQ.